This TCR beta chain was captured by sequencing in a study of CD8 T cells in ankylosing spondylitis. Notes on the study in general: The study identified a TCR beta motif of seven or eight highly homologous variants that appeared characteristic of ankylosing spondylitis blood. With a CD8+ phenotype, disease-linked clones were relatively rare in peripheral blood.

TCRdb processed the 5' RACE reads anew with MiXCR; each CDR3 protein has one entry. The repertoire has some 200,000 distinct CDR3 sequences, approximately 7.3% of them found once; the top ten carry 14%. This clonotype showed up many times. Its specificity is unknown. Germline CDR1 reads SEHNR; CDR2 reads FQNEAQ (reference sequence). The V end lost 2 bases, the J end lost 0 bases, and 13 bases lay between the germline ends. There are 17 residues in the CDR3. Sequences were obtained from blood, either unsorted or a sorted T cell fraction (not recorded which). This chain uses TRBV7-9 with TRBJ2-2; D uncertain. The receptor was derived from a male donor with ankylosing spondylitis. CDR3 region: CASSLLGRRTNTGELFF. The CDR3 nucleotides read TGTGCCAGCAGCTTATTAGGTCGGAGAACGAACACCGGGGAGCTGTTTTTT.